This T cell receptor (beta chain) is from a study of blood T cell repertoires in COVID-19. Background on the study: Acute-phase and convalescent COVID-19 samples originated in the United States, Italy and Spain. Sources were T cells, B-cell-depleted T cells, or PBMCs; the material itself was cDNA or gDNA.

Some clones are missing from TCRdb's copy, which holds only in-frame ones; the method was immunoSEQ multiplex PCR. The sample shows some 250,000 clones, approximately 86% of them seen only once. This TCR was sampled from a woman in her thirties with acute or convalescent COVID-19. Specimen: peripheral blood.

DNA for the CDR3: TGTGCCAGCAGTTTATCTAGTTCTGCTAGCCGCCCCTACAATGAGCAGTTCTTC. Translating gives CASSLSSSASRPYNEQFF. The gene calls are TRBV27 and TRBJ2-1, with a weak D call TRBD2 (5 bases). The CDR3 runs 18 residues. Trimming took off 0 bases at V and 2 bases at J, with 17 bases between the two ends. Germline V CDR1 and CDR2: MNHEY, SMNVEV (reference sequence).